This T cell receptor (beta chain) was observed in a study of blood T cells in healthy people across ages. Study results and limitations: Age showed a roughly linear inverse relationship with TCR beta diversity per million T cells.

Alongside a J-beta primer mix, a sample-barcoded 5' primer served in a second PCR lasting 7 to 11 cycles. MiXCR, applied by TCRdb to the 5' RACE reads, yields one record per CDR3 protein. The sample consists of roughly 1,100,000 distinct CDR3 sequences, 20% to 25% of them appearing once. Details on this clonotype: As yet, its antigen is unknown.

The CDR3 has 16 amino acids. The V gene end was trimmed by 0 bases and the J gene end by 1 base; junction bases not matched to a gene: 4. The same sample was also studied in work on T cells of mothers and their children. This second report adds: Second-round PCR products received sample barcodes and 2-4 random nucleotides from the M1S primer. Sequencing got over 8.5 million TCR beta CDR3 reads from each mother and approximately 3 million from each child. For related and unrelated pairs alike, thymic selection shapes TCR recombination output similarly.

This sequence joins TRBV12-3 or TRBV12-4 and TRBJ2-3; 7 bases map to TRBD2. The receptor comes from a girl aged 2-10 years in good health. Sequencing used blood. This chain's CDR3 is CASSLAGGSGTDTQYF. The CDR3 DNA is TGTGCCAGCAGTTTAGCGGGAGGGTCTGGCACAGATACGCAGTATTTT.